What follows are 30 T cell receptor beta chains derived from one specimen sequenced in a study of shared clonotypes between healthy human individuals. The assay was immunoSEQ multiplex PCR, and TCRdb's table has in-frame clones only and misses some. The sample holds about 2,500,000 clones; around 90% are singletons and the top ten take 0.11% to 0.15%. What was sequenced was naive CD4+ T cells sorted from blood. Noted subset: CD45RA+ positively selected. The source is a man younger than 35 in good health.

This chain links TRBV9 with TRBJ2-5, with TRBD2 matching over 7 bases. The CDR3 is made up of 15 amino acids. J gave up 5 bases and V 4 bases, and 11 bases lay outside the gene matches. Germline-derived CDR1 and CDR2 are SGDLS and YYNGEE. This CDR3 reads CASSPPTGGRETQYF. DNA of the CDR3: TGTGCCAGCAGCCCACCCACGGGAGGAAGGGAGACCCAGTACTTC.

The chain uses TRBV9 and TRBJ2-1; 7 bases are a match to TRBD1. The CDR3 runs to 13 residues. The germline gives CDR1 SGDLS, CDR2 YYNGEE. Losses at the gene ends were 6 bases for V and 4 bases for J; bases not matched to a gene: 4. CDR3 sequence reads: CASKGADYNEQFF. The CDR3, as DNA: TGTGCCAGCAAGGGGGCGGATTACAATGAGCAGTTCTTC.

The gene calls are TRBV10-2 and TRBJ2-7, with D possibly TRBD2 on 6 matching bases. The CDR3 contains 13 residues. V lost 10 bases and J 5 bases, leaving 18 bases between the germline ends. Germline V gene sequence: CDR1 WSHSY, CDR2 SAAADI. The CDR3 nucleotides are TGCGCCACCCATATGGGGACTGACAACGAGCAGTACTTC. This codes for CATHMGTDNEQYF.

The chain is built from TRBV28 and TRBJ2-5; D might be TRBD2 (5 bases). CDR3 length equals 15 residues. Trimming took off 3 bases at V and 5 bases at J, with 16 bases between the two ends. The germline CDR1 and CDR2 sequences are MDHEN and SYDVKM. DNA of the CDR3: TGTGCCAGCAGTTTCGATAGGGCGGGCGGGGAGACCCAGTACTTC. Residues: CASSFDRAGGETQYF.

The CDR3 DNA sequence: TGTGCCAGCATGACAGTGCTGGTGGGGACTGAAGCTTTCTTT. Translated: CASMTVLVGTEAFF. The gene calls are TRBV6-5 and TRBJ1-1; possible D gene TRBD1, 5 bases. The CDR3 contains 14 residues. V was clipped by 7 bases and J by 5 bases, with 17 bases between them. Germline CDR1 MNHEY, CDR2 SVGAGI.

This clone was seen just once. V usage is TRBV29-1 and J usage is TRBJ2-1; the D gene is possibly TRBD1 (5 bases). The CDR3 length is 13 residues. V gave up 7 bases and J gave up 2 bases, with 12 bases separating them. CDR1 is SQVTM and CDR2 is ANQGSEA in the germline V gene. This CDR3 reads CSGRDSAYNEQFF. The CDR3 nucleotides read TGCAGCGGTCGCGACAGTGCCTACAATGAGCAGTTCTTC.

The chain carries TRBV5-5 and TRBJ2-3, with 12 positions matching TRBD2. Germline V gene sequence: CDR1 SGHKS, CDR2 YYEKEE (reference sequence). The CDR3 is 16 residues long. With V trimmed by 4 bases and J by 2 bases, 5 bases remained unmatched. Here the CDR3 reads CASSPWTSGTTDTQYF. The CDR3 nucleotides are TGTGCCAGCAGCCCATGGACTAGCGGGACCACAGATACGCAGTATTTT.

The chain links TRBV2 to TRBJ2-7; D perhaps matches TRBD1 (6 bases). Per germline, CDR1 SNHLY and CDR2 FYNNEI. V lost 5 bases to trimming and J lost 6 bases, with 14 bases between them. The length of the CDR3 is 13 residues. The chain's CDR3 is CASSPQQGSEQYF. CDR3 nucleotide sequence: TGTGCCAGCAGTCCCCAACAGGGATCCGAGCAGTACTTC.

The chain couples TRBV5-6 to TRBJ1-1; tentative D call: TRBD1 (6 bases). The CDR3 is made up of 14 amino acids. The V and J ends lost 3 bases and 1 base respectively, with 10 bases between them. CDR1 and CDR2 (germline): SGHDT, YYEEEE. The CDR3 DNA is TGTGCCAGCAGCTCTCGGACAGCGAACACTGAAGCTTTCTTT. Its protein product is CASSSRTANTEAFF.

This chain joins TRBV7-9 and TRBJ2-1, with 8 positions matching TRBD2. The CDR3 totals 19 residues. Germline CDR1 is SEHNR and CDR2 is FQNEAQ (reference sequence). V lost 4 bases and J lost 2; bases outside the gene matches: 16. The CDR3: CASSSTTQPGGRTYNEQFF. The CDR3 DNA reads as TGTGCCAGCAGCTCCACTACGCAACCGGGAGGGAGGACCTACAATGAGCAGTTCTTC.

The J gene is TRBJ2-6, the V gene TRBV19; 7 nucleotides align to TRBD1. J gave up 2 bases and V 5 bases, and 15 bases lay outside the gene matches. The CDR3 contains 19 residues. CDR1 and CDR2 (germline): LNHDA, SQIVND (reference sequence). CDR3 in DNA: TGTGCCAGTAGTTTGGATCGAGGGGGCTACTCGGCTGGGGCCAACGTCCTGACTTTC. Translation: CASSLDRGGYSAGANVLTF.

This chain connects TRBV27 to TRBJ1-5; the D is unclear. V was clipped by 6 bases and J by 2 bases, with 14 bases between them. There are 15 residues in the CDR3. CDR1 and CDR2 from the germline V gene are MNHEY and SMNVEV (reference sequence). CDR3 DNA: TGTGCCAGCAGCCATGGATCGGGCGGCAATCAGCCCCAGCATTTT. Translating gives CASSHGSGGNQPQHF.

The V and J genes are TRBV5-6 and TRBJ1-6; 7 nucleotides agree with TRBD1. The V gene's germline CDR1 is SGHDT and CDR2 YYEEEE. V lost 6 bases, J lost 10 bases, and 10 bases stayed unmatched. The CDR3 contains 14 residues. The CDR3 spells CASTPTGIDSPLHF. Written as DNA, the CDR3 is TGTGCCAGCACCCCGACAGGGATTGACTCACCCCTCCACTTT. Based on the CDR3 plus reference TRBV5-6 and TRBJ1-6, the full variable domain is DAGVTQSPTHLIKTRGQQVTLRCSPKSGHDTVSWYQQALGQGPQFIFQYYEEEERQRGNFPDRFSGHQFPNYSSELNVNALLLGDSALYLCASTPTGIDSPLHFGNGTRLTVT.

CDR3 region: CASSDRTGVPGELFF. The DNA of the CDR3 is TGTGCCAGCAGTGATCGGACAGGGGTTCCCGGGGAGCTGTTTTTT. The V and J genes are TRBV2 and TRBJ2-2, with TRBD1 identical over 9 bases. The CDR3 runs 15 residues. Losses at the gene ends were 3 bases for V and 6 bases for J; bases not matched to a gene: 5. Germline V gene sequence: CDR1 SNHLY, CDR2 FYNNEI.

The CDR3 protein is CASSFSGLAAYEQYF. CDR3 in DNA: TGCGCCAGCAGCTTTTCGGGACTAGCGGCCTACGAGCAGTACTTC. The rearrangement joins TRBV5-1 to TRBJ2-7; 11 bases are shared with TRBD2. Trimming cost V 2 bases and J 2 bases; bases outside gene matches: 3. The CDR3 has 15 residues. CDR1 and CDR2 (germline): SGHRS, YFSETQ.

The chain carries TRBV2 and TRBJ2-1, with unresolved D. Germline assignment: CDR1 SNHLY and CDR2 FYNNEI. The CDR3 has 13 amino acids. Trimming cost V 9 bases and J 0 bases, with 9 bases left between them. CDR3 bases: TGTGCCAGTTTAGCCAGCTCCTACAATGAGCAGTTCTTC. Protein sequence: CASLASSYNEQFF.

The CDR3 DNA reads as TGCGCCAGCAGCCAAGCGCAGGGGGGCAACACTGAAGCTTTCTTT. This codes for CASSQAQGGNTEAFF. The rearrangement uses TRBV4-3 and TRBJ1-1, with 7 bases that match TRBD1. The germline CDR1 and CDR2 sequences are LGHNA and YSLEER. The CDR3 is 15 amino acids. J gave up 2 bases and V 1 base, and 4 bases lay outside the gene matches.

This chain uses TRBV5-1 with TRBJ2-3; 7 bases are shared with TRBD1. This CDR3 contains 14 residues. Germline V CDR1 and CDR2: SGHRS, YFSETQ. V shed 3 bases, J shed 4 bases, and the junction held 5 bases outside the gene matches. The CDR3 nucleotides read TGCGCCAGCAGCTCGACAGGGCAGGCAGATACGCAGTATTTT. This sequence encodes CASSSTGQADTQYF.

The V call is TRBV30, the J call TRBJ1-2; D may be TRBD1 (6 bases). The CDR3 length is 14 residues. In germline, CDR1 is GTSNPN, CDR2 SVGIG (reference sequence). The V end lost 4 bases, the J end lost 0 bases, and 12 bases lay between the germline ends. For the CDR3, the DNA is TGTGCCTGGACTACAGGGCTTACTAACTATGGCTACACCTTC. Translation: CAWTTGLTNYGYTF.

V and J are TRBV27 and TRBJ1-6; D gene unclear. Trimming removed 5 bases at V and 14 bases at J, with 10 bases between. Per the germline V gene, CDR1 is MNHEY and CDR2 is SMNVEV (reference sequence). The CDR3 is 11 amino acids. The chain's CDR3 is CASSPGGALHF. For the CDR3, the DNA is TGTGCCAGCAGTCCCGGCGGAGCCCTCCACTTT.

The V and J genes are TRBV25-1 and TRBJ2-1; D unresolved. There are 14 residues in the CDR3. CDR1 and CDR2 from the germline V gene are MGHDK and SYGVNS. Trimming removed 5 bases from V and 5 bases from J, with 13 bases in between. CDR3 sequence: CASSKVGGNNEQFF. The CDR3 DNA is TGTGCCAGCAGTAAGGTCGGCGGAAACAATGAGCAGTTCTTC.

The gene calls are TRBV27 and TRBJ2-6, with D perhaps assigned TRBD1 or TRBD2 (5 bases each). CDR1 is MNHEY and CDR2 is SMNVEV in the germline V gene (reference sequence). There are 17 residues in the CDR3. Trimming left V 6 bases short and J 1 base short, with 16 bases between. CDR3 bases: TGTGCCAGCAGCGCACGGGGCTATTTTTCTGGGGCCAACGTCCTGACTTTC. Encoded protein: CASSARGYFSGANVLTF.

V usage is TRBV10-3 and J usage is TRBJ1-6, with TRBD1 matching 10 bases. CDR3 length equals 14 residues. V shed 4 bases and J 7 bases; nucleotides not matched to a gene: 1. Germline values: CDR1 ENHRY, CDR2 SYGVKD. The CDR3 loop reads CAISGGQGNSPLHF. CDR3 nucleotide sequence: TGTGCCATCAGTGGGGGACAGGGGAATTCACCCCTCCACTTT.

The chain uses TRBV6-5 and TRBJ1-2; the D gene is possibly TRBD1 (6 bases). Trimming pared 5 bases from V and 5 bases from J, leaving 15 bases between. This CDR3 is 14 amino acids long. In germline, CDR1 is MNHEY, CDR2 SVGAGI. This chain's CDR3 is CASSTTQGRYGYTF. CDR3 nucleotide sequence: TGTGCCAGCAGTACCACACAGGGTCGTTATGGCTACACCTTC.

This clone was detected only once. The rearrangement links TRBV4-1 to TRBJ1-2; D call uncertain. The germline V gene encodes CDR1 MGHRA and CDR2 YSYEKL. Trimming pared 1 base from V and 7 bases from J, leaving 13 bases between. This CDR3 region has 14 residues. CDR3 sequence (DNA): TGCGCCAGCAGCCAAGTCCCCTCTTCTTCTGGCTACACCTTC. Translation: CASSQVPSSSGYTF.

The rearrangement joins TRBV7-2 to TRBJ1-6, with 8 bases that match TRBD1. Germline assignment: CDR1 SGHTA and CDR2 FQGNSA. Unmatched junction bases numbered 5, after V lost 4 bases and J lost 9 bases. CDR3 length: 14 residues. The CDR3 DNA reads TGTGCCAGCAGCTGGACAGGGTCCACTTCACCCCTCCACTTT. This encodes CASSWTGSTSPLHF.

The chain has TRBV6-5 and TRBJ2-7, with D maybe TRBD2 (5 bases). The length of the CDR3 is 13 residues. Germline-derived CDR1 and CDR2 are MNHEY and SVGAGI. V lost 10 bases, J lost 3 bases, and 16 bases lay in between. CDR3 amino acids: CATSRGFDYEQYF. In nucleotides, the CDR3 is TGTGCCACTAGTCGGGGTTTTGACTACGAGCAGTACTTC.

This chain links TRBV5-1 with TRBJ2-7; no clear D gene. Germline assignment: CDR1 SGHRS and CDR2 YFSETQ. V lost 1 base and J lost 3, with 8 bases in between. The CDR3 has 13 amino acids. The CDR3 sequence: CASSLLRNYEQYF. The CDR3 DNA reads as TGCGCCAGCAGCTTGCTTCGAAACTACGAGCAGTACTTC.

DNA of the CDR3: TGTGCCGTACAGGGTTCATGGGCTAATGAAAAACTGTTTTTT. Amino acid sequence: CAVQGSWANEKLFF. The chain recombines TRBV2 with TRBJ1-4, with a possible D match to TRBD1 (6 bases). Germline V gene data show CDR1 as SNHLY and CDR2 as FYNNEI. The CDR3 length is 14 residues. Trimming shortened V by 11 bases and J by 3 bases, and 16 bases separated the two germline ends.

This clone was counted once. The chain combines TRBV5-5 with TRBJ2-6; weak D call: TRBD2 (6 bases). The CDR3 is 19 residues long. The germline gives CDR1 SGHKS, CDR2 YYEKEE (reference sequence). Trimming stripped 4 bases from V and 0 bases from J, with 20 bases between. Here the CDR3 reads CASSARLIGTVSGANVLTF. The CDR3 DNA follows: TGTGCCAGCAGCGCTAGGTTAATAGGGACTGTCTCTGGGGCCAACGTCCTGACTTTC. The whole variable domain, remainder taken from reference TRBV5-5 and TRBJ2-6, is DAGVTQSPTHLIKTRGQQVTLRCSPISGHKSVSWYQQVLGQGPQFIFQYYEKEERGRGNFPDRFSARQFPNYSSELNVNALLLGDSALYLCASSARLIGTVSGANVLTFGAGSRLTVL.